This T cell receptor beta chain came from a study of CD8 T cells in ankylosing spondylitis. Regarding the study as a whole: Reportedly, disease-linked clones are significantly enriched in ankylosing spondylitis patients' matched synovial fluid. Characteristic of ankylosing spondylitis blood, it appeared, was a TCR beta motif comprising roughly 8 highly homologous variants.

CDR1 and CDR2 (germline): MNHEY, SVGEGT. The length of the CDR3 is 14 residues. Unmatched junction bases numbered 10, after V lost 6 bases and J lost 6 bases. A quantitative 5'-RACE method, one with molecular barcodes, was used to make TCR beta libraries. MiXCR, applied by TCRdb to the 5' RACE reads, yields one record per CDR3 protein. The sample holds about 27,000 distinct CDR3 sequences, 7.9% seen once. This clonotype has a handful of counts. Its antigen is currently unknown. The rearrangement joins TRBV6-2 or TRBV6-3 to TRBJ1-1; 7 nucleotides agree with TRBD1. Input material: blood. The clonotype originates from a male donor with ankylosing spondylitis or in good health (not recorded which). The CDR3 DNA follows: TGTGCCAGCAGCCGACAGGGTCTTTCCTCTGAAGCTTTCTTT. Translation: CASSRQGLSSEAFF.